This entry features one T cell receptor (beta chain) sequence. This entry comes from a study of blood T cell repertoires in COVID-19. Study at large: T cells, B-cell-depleted T cells, or PBMCs supplied cDNA or gDNA.

TCRdb keeps only in-frame clones here, not all; method: immunoSEQ multiplex PCR. This table holds under 250,000 clones, 92% found once. CDR3 length: 18 amino acids. The germline CDR1 and CDR2 sequences are SGHNT and YYREEE (reference sequence). With 4 bases removed from V and 0 bases from J, the gap between germline ends came to 20 bases. The genes are TRBV5-4 and TRBJ1-3; D might be TRBD1 (6 bases). The receptor's source is a man aged 25 to 45 with COVID-19, enrolled during active disease. The sample was peripheral blood. Written as DNA, the CDR3 is TGTGCCAGCAGCCCTACGTTGAGTACAGGGACCTCTGGAAACACCATATATTTT. It encodes CASSPTLSTGTSGNTIYF.